What follows are 13 T cell receptor beta chains derived from one specimen sequenced in a study of cytomegalovirus exposure and HLA in healthy donors. The PCR made use of 60 Vbeta and 13 Jbeta primers. The data were produced by immunoSEQ multiplex PCR, yet TCRdb's version contains in-frame clones alone and is incomplete. The table has approximately 110,000 clones, 15% to 17% seen once. The sample taken for sequencing was PBMCs. The receptors here all came from a young woman in good health and CMV-seronegative.

This sequence joins TRBV27 and TRBJ2-1; maybe TRBD1 (5 bases). V lost 2 bases and J lost 4, with 12 bases in between. The CDR3 runs to 15 residues. The germline V gene encodes CDR1 MNHEY and CDR2 SMNVEV (reference sequence). CDR3 amino acids: CASSLDSYWYNEQFF. The CDR3 DNA reads as TGTGCCAGCAGTTTAGACAGTTACTGGTACAATGAGCAGTTCTTC.

V is TRBV5-1 and J is TRBJ2-3; no firm D call. CDR3 length: 14 residues. Germline assignment: CDR1 SGHRS and CDR2 YFSETQ. V lost 0 bases, J lost 2 bases, and 7 bases lay in between. CDR3 protein: CASSLDDNTDTQYF. CDR3 bases: TGCGCCAGCAGCTTGGATGACAACACAGATACGCAGTATTTT.

The V call is TRBV9, the J call TRBJ2-5; 9 bases agree with TRBD2. The CDR3 has 16 amino acids. Germline V lookup: CDR1 SGDLS, CDR2 YYNGEE. The junction had 6 bases not matched to a gene; V was cut back by 0 bases and J by 3 bases. The CDR3 is CASSVVPSGAEETQYF. For the CDR3, the DNA is TGTGCCAGCAGCGTAGTGCCTAGCGGGGCAGAAGAGACCCAGTACTTC. The full variable domain, with the rest looked up from reference TRBV9 and TRBJ2-5, is DSGVTQTPKHLITATGQRVTLRCSPRSGDLSVYWYQQSLDQGLQFLIQYYNGEERAKGNILERFSAQQFPDLHSELNLSSLELGDSALYFCASSVVPSGAEETQYFGPGTRLLVL.

The CDR3, as DNA: TGCAGCGTTTCTCGGCGGGGGGGGAGCTCCTACGAGCAGTACTTC. Its protein is CSVSRRGGSSYEQYF. The chain recombines TRBV29-1 with TRBJ2-7; 9 bases are shared with TRBD2. V lost 5 bases, J lost 0 bases, and 8 bases stayed unmatched. The CDR3 length is 15 residues. Germline CDR1 reads SQVTM; CDR2 reads ANQGSEA.

This chain joins TRBV15 and TRBJ1-1; weak D call: TRBD1 (5 bases). Trimming cost V 1 base and J 1 base, with 16 bases left between them. Germline loops: CDR1 LNHNV, CDR2 YYDKDF (reference sequence). CDR3 length equals 17 residues. The CDR3 DNA follows: TGTGCCACCAGCAGAGGAATGCCAGGGTCTCGGAACACTGAAGCTTTCTTT. Its protein product is CATSRGMPGSRNTEAFF. Looking up the rest from reference TRBV15 and TRBJ1-1 gives the full variable domain: DAMVIQNPRYQVTQFGKPVTLSCSQTLNHNVMYWYQQKSSQAPKLLFHYYDKDFNNEADTPDNFQSRRPNTSFCFLDIRSPGLGDTAMYLCATSRGMPGSRNTEAFFGQGTRLTVV.

The V gene is TRBV6-5, the J gene TRBJ1-2; no reliable D call. CDR3 length: 11 residues. Per germline, CDR1 MNHEY and CDR2 SVGAGI. The V gene lost 11 bases and the J gene lost 8 bases, with 15 bases spanning the gap. Here the CDR3 reads CAAVSTLGYTF. The CDR3 nucleotides read TGTGCCGCCGTCTCCACTTTAGGCTACACCTTC.

This clone was seen a handful of times. V and J are TRBV29-1 and TRBJ2-7, with D maybe TRBD1 (6 bases). Germline CDR1 and CDR2: SQVTM and ANQGSEA. The CDR3 is 14 amino acids. The V gene lost 3 bases and the J gene lost 1 base, with 13 bases spanning the gap. This CDR3 reads CSVEARGDSYEQYF. The CDR3, as DNA: TGCAGCGTTGAGGCCAGGGGCGATTCCTACGAGCAGTACTTC.

This chain links TRBV7-6 with TRBJ1-6; 11 bases match TRBD1. CDR1 and CDR2 from the germline V gene are SGHVS and FNYEAQ. V gave up 0 bases and J gave up 10 bases; unmatched junction bases: 5. The CDR3 contains 16 residues. The CDR3 DNA reads as TGTGCCAGCAGCTTAGCGCGGACAGGGGGCCAGTCACCCCTCCACTTT. This gives the protein CASSLARTGGQSPLHF.

The sample holds a few counts of this clone. The CDR3 DNA is TGTGCCAGCAGCCAAGATCGTGGGAGGCTTAACACCGGGGAGCTGTTTTTT. Translating gives CASSQDRGRLNTGELFF. V is TRBV14 and J is TRBJ2-2; D perhaps matches TRBD2 (6 bases). Germline CDR1 reads SGHDN; CDR2 reads FVKESK. The CDR3 extends over 17 amino acids. Trimming removed 0 bases from V and 2 bases from J, with 13 bases in between. Together with reference TRBV14 and TRBJ2-2, the CDR3 gives the full variable domain: EAGVTQFPSHSVIEKGQTVTLRCDPISGHDNLYWYRRVMGKEIKFLLHFVKESKQDESGMPNNRFLAERTGGTYSTLKVQPAELEDSGVYFCASSQDRGRLNTGELFFGEGSRLTVL.

The rearrangement links TRBV7-2 to TRBJ2-5; 8 nucleotides line up with TRBD2. The CDR3 is 15 amino acids. Germline V gene lookup returns CDR1 SGHTA and CDR2 FQGNSA. Unmatched junction bases numbered 9, after V lost 5 bases and J lost 4 bases. For the CDR3, the DNA is TGTGCCAGCAGCAGAAGCGGGAGAGAAAGAGAGACCCAGTACTTC. Translating it yields CASSRSGRERETQYF.

This clone was seen only once. This rearrangement joins TRBV4-3 to TRBJ1-6; D is undetermined. Germline lookup yields CDR1 LGHNA and CDR2 YSLEER. V lost 0 bases and J lost 8, with 5 bases in between. This CDR3 contains 13 residues. CDR3 sequence reads: CASSQDRHSPLHF. The CDR3 coding sequence is TGCGCCAGCAGCCAAGACCGTCATTCACCCCTCCACTTT.

A few counts support this clone. The V call is TRBV29-1, the J call TRBJ2-2; 8 bases fit TRBD2. The ends lost 7 bases at V and 6 bases at J; junction bases unmatched: 13. Germline V gives CDR1 SQVTM, CDR2 ANQGSEA. The CDR3 is 15 residues long. The CDR3 coding sequence is TGCAGCGCCGGATCACTCCGGGGGGGCCCCGGGGAGCTGTTTTTT. Its translation is CSAGSLRGGPGELFF.

V gene TRBV28 combines with J gene TRBJ2-7, with a tentative D call TRBD1 (6 bases). This CDR3 contains 15 residues. V was trimmed by 3 bases and J by 4 bases, leaving 16 bases between them. Germline loops: CDR1 MDHEN, CDR2 SYDVKM. The chain's CDR3 is CASSFRQAAVYEQYF. CDR3 coding DNA: TGTGCCAGCAGTTTCCGACAGGCGGCAGTTTACGAGCAGTACTTC.